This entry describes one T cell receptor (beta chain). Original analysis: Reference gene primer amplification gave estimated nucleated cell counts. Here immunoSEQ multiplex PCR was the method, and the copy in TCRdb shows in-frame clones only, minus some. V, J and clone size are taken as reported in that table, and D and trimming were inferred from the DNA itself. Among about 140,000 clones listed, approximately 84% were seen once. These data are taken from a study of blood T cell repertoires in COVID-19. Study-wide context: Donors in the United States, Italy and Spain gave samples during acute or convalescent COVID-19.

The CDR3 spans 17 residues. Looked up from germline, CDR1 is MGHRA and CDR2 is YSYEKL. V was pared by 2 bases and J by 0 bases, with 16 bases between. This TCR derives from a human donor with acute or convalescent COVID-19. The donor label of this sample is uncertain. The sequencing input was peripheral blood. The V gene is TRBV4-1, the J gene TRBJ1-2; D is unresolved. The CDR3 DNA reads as TGCGCCAGCAGCCAACCCCCGGGGTCAGCAGCTAACTATGGCTACACCTTC. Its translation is CASSQPPGSAANYGYTF.